The 10 T cell receptor beta chains reported below all come from one sample, sequenced in a study of blood T cell repertoires in COVID-19. The table came from immunoSEQ multiplex PCR; TCRdb's copy has only in-frame clones and leaves some out. The table records a few hundred thousand clones, around nine tenths of them present only once. The sequenced sample consisted of PBMCs or T cells enriched from blood (not recorded which). These receptors were obtained from a woman aged 45-65 years who had recovered from COVID-19.

The chain couples TRBV25-1 to TRBJ1-1, with 8 bases aligning to TRBD1. This CDR3 spans 14 amino acids. Germline lookup yields CDR1 MGHDK and CDR2 SYGVNS. The V segment lost 4 bases and the J segment 4 bases; nucleotides outside the gene matches: 5. CDR3 in amino acids: CASSGTGGITEAFF. As DNA, the CDR3 is TGTGCCAGCAGTGGCACAGGGGGGATCACTGAAGCTTTCTTT.

The table lists this clone with a count of one. The V gene is TRBV4-2, the J gene TRBJ1-3; D ambiguous. CDR1 and CDR2 (germline): LGHNA, YNFKEQ. The CDR3 consists of 15 residues. The V end was cut by 1 base, the J end by 0 bases, with 7 bases between. CDR3 amino acids: CASSQVWLSGNTIYF. As DNA, the CDR3 is TGTGCCAGCAGCCAAGTTTGGCTCTCTGGAAACACCATATATTTT.

This chain connects TRBV19 to TRBJ1-5, with 7 bases identical to TRBD1. The CDR3 length is 14 residues. Germline CDR1 is LNHDA and CDR2 is SQIVND (reference sequence). The junction had 1 base not matched to a gene; V was cut back by 5 bases and J by 0 bases. CDR3 DNA sequence: TGTGCCAGTAGTCCAGGGGGTAGCAATCAGCCCCAGCATTTT. This encodes CASSPGGSNQPQHF.

The chain uses TRBV2 and TRBJ2-5, with 8 positions matching TRBD2. Germline-derived CDR1 and CDR2 are SNHLY and FYNNEI. J gave up 2 bases and V 9 bases, and 8 bases lay outside the gene matches. The CDR3 extends over 14 amino acids. The CDR3 is CASQTTSGQETQYF. Here the CDR3 DNA reads TGTGCCAGTCAGACTACTAGCGGACAAGAGACCCAGTACTTC.

This rearrangement joins TRBV7-2 to TRBJ1-6; no clear D gene. The ends were cut back, 0 bases at V and 7 bases at J, with 7 bases in the middle. Germline-derived CDR1 and CDR2 are SGHTA and FQGNSA. The CDR3 runs 14 residues. CDR3 amino acids: CASSLAGRNSPLHF. CDR3 nucleotides: TGTGCCAGCAGCTTAGCAGGGAGGAATTCACCCCTCCACTTT. Drawing the rest from reference TRBV7-2 and TRBJ1-6, the complete variable domain is GAGVSQSPSNKVTEKGKDVELRCDPISGHTALYWYRQSLGQGLEFLIYFQGNSAPDKSGLPSDRFSAERTGGSVSTLTIQRTQQEDSAVYLCASSLAGRNSPLHFGNGTRLTVT.

The V and J genes are TRBV7-2 and TRBJ2-3; 11 nucleotides match TRBD2. The CDR3 is 18 residues long. V trimming: 2 bases; J trimming: 0 bases; junction bases outside the gene matches: 7. Germline V gene lookup returns CDR1 SGHTA and CDR2 FQGNSA. In nucleotides, the CDR3 is TGTGCCAGCAGCTTAATCGCTAGCGGGGGGACTAGCACAGATACGCAGTATTTT. Its protein product is CASSLIASGGTSTDTQYF. Looking up the rest from reference TRBV7-2 and TRBJ2-3 gives the full variable domain: GAGVSQSPSNKVTEKGKDVELRCDPISGHTALYWYRQSLGQGLEFLIYFQGNSAPDKSGLPSDRFSAERTGGSVSTLTIQRTQQEDSAVYLCASSLIASGGTSTDTQYFGPGTRLTVL.

This chain connects TRBV28 to TRBJ1-6; D is undetermined. Germline loops: CDR1 MDHEN, CDR2 SYDVKM. The V and J ends lost 6 bases and 12 bases respectively, with 9 bases between them. The CDR3 loop spans 11 amino acids. The CDR3 bases are TGTGCCAGCAGCACAATTCAACCCCTCCACTTT. It specifies CASSTIQPLHF.

The V gene is TRBV7-2, the J gene TRBJ1-6; TRBD1 matches 7 bases. The germline gives CDR1 SGHTA, CDR2 FQGNSA. The CDR3 has 15 residues. V lost 4 bases to trimming and J lost 7 bases; unmatched junction nucleotides: 7. The CDR3 DNA follows: TGTGCCAGCAGCTCGACAGGGTCAGAAAATTCACCCCTCCACTTT. Translated, it gives CASSSTGSENSPLHF.

This clone showed up just a few times. This chain connects TRBV9 to TRBJ1-4; TRBD1 matches 7 bases. Germline-derived CDR1 and CDR2 are SGDLS and YYNGEE. V gave up 0 bases and J gave up 7 bases; unmatched junction bases: 9. This CDR3 has 16 residues. The CDR3 DNA reads TGTGCCAGCAGCGTAGGAAGGGGGCTGAGAGGTGAAAAACTGTTTTTT. This codes for CASSVGRGLRGEKLFF.

This clone was observed a handful of times. The chain uses TRBV4-2 and TRBJ1-3; D might be TRBD1 (6 bases). The CDR3 extends over 13 amino acids. The V gene's germline CDR1 is LGHNA and CDR2 YNFKEQ. V lost 4 bases and J lost 4, with 8 bases in between. The DNA for the CDR3 is TGTGCCAGCAGCCGGGACATCGGAAACACCATATATTTT. This sequence encodes CASSRDIGNTIYF.